These 30 T cell receptor beta chains share one sample of origin, sequenced in a study of blood T cell repertoires in COVID-19. Assay: immunoSEQ multiplex PCR; the TCRdb copy retains only in-frame clones and omits some. The sample has fewer than 250,000 clones; about nine tenths are singletons. Sequencing input: peripheral blood. The receptors stem from a man aged 25-45 years with COVID-19, enrolled during active disease.

This clone was detected only a few times. The V call is TRBV19, the J call TRBJ2-7; D is perhaps TRBD1 (7 bases). V lost 4 bases and J 5 bases, leaving 21 bases between the germline ends. The CDR3 runs 16 residues. Germline V gene sequence: CDR1 LNHDA, CDR2 SQIVND (reference sequence). CDR3 loop: CASSTGGTARGNEQYF. CDR3 in DNA: TGTGCCAGTAGTACCGGTGGGACAGCCCGCGGGAACGAGCAGTACTTC.

The J gene is TRBJ2-7, the V gene TRBV6-5, with 8 bases matching TRBD2. Germline trimming cut 5 bases from V and 1 base from J; bases unmatched to any gene: 4. The CDR3 spans 14 residues. CDR1 is MNHEY and CDR2 is SVGAGI in the germline V gene. CDR3 in amino acids: CASSPRGGSYEQYF. The CDR3 region has the DNA TGTGCCAGCAGTCCCCGGGGGGGTTCCTACGAGCAGTACTTC.

This rearrangement joins TRBV11-3 to TRBJ2-3; the match to TRBD2 covers 8 bases. This CDR3 comprises 16 residues. From germline, CDR1 is SGHNT and CDR2 YENEEA. V was pared by 4 bases and J by 4 bases, with 10 bases of the junction left unmatched. The CDR3 loop reads CASSSRERGMADTQYF. Written as DNA, the CDR3 is TGTGCCAGCAGCTCCAGGGAGCGGGGGATGGCAGATACGCAGTATTTT.

CDR3 in DNA: TGTGCCTGGAGTCCCCCCGTAGAGCTGCAGCCCCAGCATTTT. Translation: CAWSPPVELQPQHF. The rearrangement uses TRBV30 and TRBJ1-5; D uncertain. This CDR3 contains 14 residues. Germline V CDR1 and CDR2: GTSNPN, SVGIG (reference sequence). Trimming took 2 bases from V and 7 from J, leaving 15 bases between them.

V and J are TRBV9 and TRBJ2-7, with D possibly being TRBD2 (7 bases). Germline CDR1 is SGDLS and CDR2 is YYNGEE. V was cut by 0 bases and J by 0 bases, with 13 bases left in between. The CDR3 has 16 residues. DNA of the CDR3: TGTGCCAGCAGCGTAGGAGGGGGGGCGGACTCCTACGAGCAGTACTTC. Translation: CASSVGGGADSYEQYF. The complete variable domain, with remaining parts taken from reference TRBV9 and TRBJ2-7, reads DSGVTQTPKHLITATGQRVTLRCSPRSGDLSVYWYQQSLDQGLQFLIQYYNGEERAKGNILERFSAQQFPDLHSELNLSSLELGDSALYFCASSVGGGADSYEQYFGPGTRLTVT.

This clone is a singleton in its sample. This sequence joins TRBV10-3 and TRBJ1-1; D gene unclear. Deletions cut 2 bases from V and 8 bases from J, with 9 bases between. Germline V gives CDR1 ENHRY, CDR2 SYGVKD. The CDR3 extends over 12 amino acids. The CDR3 DNA is TGTGCCATCAGTGAGGGTCCTCAGGAAGCTTTCTTT. Its protein product is CAISEGPQEAFF.

The chain carries TRBV19 and TRBJ1-2; D is undetermined. This CDR3 is 15 amino acids long. Germline CDR1 is LNHDA and CDR2 is SQIVND (reference sequence). Deletions cut 6 bases from V and 2 bases from J, with 16 bases between. In DNA form, the CDR3 reads TGTGCCAGTAGGGAATCGGGAATGAGAAACTATGGCTACACCTTC. Translation: CASRESGMRNYGYTF. The variable domain in full, with the rest retrieved from reference TRBV19 and TRBJ1-2, is DGGITQSPKYLFRKEGQNVTLSCEQNLNHDAMYWYRQDPGQGLRLIYYSQIVNDFQKGDIAEGYSVSREKKESFPLTVTSAQKNPTAFYLCASRESGMRNYGYTFGSGTRLTVV.

This clone was picked up one time. The chain carries TRBV9 and TRBJ1-4; a weak D match, TRBD1 (6 bases). Germline CDR1 SGDLS, CDR2 YYNGEE. The CDR3 loop spans 15 amino acids. The V gene lost 0 bases and the J gene lost 8 bases, with 14 bases spanning the gap. This chain's CDR3 is CASSVGSGAEEKLFF. The DNA of the CDR3 is TGTGCCAGCAGCGTAGGATCAGGGGCGGAGGAAAAACTGTTTTTT.

The V gene is TRBV7-3, the J gene TRBJ2-1, with TRBD2 as a possible D gene (6 bases). V was pared by 5 bases and J by 7 bases, with 21 bases between. Germline-derived CDR1 and CDR2 are SGHTA and FQGTGA. The CDR3 is 16 residues long. This CDR3 reads CASSKLPWGESNEQFF. The CDR3 coding sequence is TGTGCCAGCAGCAAACTCCCCTGGGGGGAATCAAATGAGCAGTTCTTC.

This sequence joins TRBV6-1 and TRBJ1-1, with TRBD1 as a possible D gene (6 bases). The CDR3 totals 14 residues. Germline assignment: CDR1 MNHNS and CDR2 SASEGT. V was pared by 3 bases and J by 4 bases, with 12 bases between. CDR3: CASSDGEGGTEAFF. CDR3 coding DNA: TGTGCCAGCAGTGACGGGGAAGGGGGCACTGAAGCTTTCTTT.

The chain's CDR3 is CASSLVAHGYTF. As DNA, the CDR3 is TGTGCCAGCAGCTTGGTCGCGCATGGCTACACCTTC. This chain joins TRBV5-5 and TRBJ1-2; D call uncertain. Germline V gene lookup returns CDR1 SGHKS and CDR2 YYEKEE (reference sequence). The CDR3 totals 12 residues. V was clipped by 0 bases and J by 6 bases, with 6 bases between them. Drawing the rest from reference TRBV5-5 and TRBJ1-2, the complete variable domain is DAGVTQSPTHLIKTRGQQVTLRCSPISGHKSVSWYQQVLGQGPQFIFQYYEKEERGRGNFPDRFSARQFPNYSSELNVNALLLGDSALYLCASSLVAHGYTFGSGTRLTVV.

The J gene is TRBJ1-3, the V gene TRBV5-6, with unresolved D. The CDR3 length is 15 residues. The V end lost 2 bases, the J end lost 7 bases, and 16 bases lay between the germline ends. Germline CDR1 is SGHDT and CDR2 is YYEEEE. CDR3 coding DNA: TGTGCCAGCAGCTTTTTGACGGAGAGCCATAACACCATATATTTT. Amino acids: CASSFLTESHNTIYF.

This sequence joins TRBV21-1 and TRBJ2-3; the table gives TRBD2 as D, unverified against the DNA. TRBV21-1 is a pseudogene locus. The length of the CDR3 is 19 residues. The CDR3 DNA sequence: TGTGCCAGCATCCTACTAGCGGGGGGACAAAAGAAGGGCACAGATACGCAGTATTTT. Its translation is CASILLAGGQKKGTDTQYF.

The chain uses TRBV6-5 and TRBJ1-2; 7 bases match TRBD1. The length of the CDR3 is 14 residues. V was clipped by 0 bases and J by 7 bases; unmatched bases: 5. CDR1 is MNHEY and CDR2 is SVGAGI in the germline V gene. CDR3 residues: CASSYSGQSGGYTF. CDR3 bases: TGTGCCAGCAGTTACTCGGGACAGTCCGGTGGCTACACCTTC.

The chain carries TRBV20-1 and TRBJ1-1; D gene ambiguous. CDR3 length equals 12 residues. Between the trimmed V and J ends, which lost 3 bases and 1 base, there was a span of 6 bases. In germline, CDR1 is DFQATT, CDR2 SNEGSKA (reference sequence). This CDR3 is CSASAGNTEAFF. DNA for the CDR3: TGCAGTGCTAGTGCAGGGAACACTGAAGCTTTCTTT.

This chain uses TRBV4-2 with TRBJ2-1; D is possibly TRBD2 (5 bases). Germline V gene sequence: CDR1 LGHNA, CDR2 YNFKEQ. CDR3 length: 15 amino acids. V was trimmed by 1 base and J by 7 bases, leaving 14 bases between them. The CDR3 is CASSQVELGRNEQFF. The CDR3 bases are TGTGCCAGCAGCCAAGTTGAACTAGGTCGTAATGAGCAGTTCTTC.

The chain uses TRBV5-6 and TRBJ1-5, with 7 bases identical to TRBD1. With 2 bases clipped from V and 5 bases from J, the junction kept 10 bases outside the gene matches. The CDR3 has 16 residues. Germline-derived CDR1 and CDR2 are SGHDT and YYEEEE. CDR3 loop: CASSFYRGNGDQPQHF. The DNA of the CDR3 is TGTGCCAGCAGCTTCTACAGGGGCAACGGGGATCAGCCCCAGCATTTT. The full variable domain, rest sourced from reference TRBV5-6 and TRBJ1-5, is DAGVTQSPTHLIKTRGQQVTLRCSPKSGHDTVSWYQQALGQGPQFIFQYYEEEERQRGNFPDRFSGHQFPNYSSELNVNALLLGDSALYLCASSFYRGNGDQPQHFGDGTRLSIL.

V gene TRBV5-6 combines with J gene TRBJ2-2; 7 positions match TRBD1. J lost 7 bases, V lost 4 bases, and 7 bases had no gene match. The germline gives CDR1 SGHDT, CDR2 YYEEEE. CDR3 length equals 14 residues. CDR3 in DNA: TGTGCCAGCAGCCCGACAGGGATTCACGGGGAGCTGTTTTTT. This encodes CASSPTGIHGELFF.

In regard to this clone: Additional DNA sequences in this sample encode the identical CDR3. The chain recombines TRBV18 with TRBJ1-1; D possibly corresponds to TRBD1 (6 bases). This CDR3 is 14 amino acids long. CDR1 is KGHSH, CDR2 LQKENI, per germline. Trimming removed 1 base at V and 4 bases at J, with 10 bases between. Here the CDR3 DNA reads TGTGCCAGCTCACCACAGGGGGAGGGCACTGAAGCTTTCTTT. Translation gives CASSPQGEGTEAFF.

The chain has TRBV4-2 and TRBJ1-1, with unresolved D. With 9 bases removed from V and 5 bases from J, the gap between germline ends came to 7 bases. The V gene's germline CDR1 is LGHNA and CDR2 YNFKEQ. This CDR3 contains 10 residues. The CDR3 DNA follows: TGTGCCAGAGGAGCGACTGAAGCTTTCTTT. Encoded protein: CARGATEAFF.

The rearrangement links TRBV20-1 to TRBJ1-3, with D hard to call. V lost 5 bases, J lost 4 bases, and 6 bases lay in between. The length of the CDR3 is 11 residues. Per germline, CDR1 DFQATT and CDR2 SNEGSKA (reference sequence). CDR3 nucleotides: TGCAGTGCTCTGCGGGGAAACACCATATATTTT. Translating gives CSALRGNTIYF.

The gene calls are TRBV11-2 and TRBJ1-6; 7 bases line up with TRBD1. The CDR3 covers 16 residues. The trim removed 4 bases at V and 10 bases at J, leaving 13 bases unmatched. Germline V gene lookup returns CDR1 SGHAT and CDR2 FQNNGV. Here the CDR3 reads CASSSMDRHRWSPLHF. The CDR3 nucleotides are TGTGCCAGCAGCTCCATGGACAGGCATCGTTGGTCACCCCTCCACTTT.

This sequence joins TRBV3-1 (or the pseudogene TRBV3-2) and TRBJ2-3, with D unclear. Germline CDR1 reads LGHDT; CDR2 reads YNNKEL (reference sequence). Trimming removed 1 base from V and 2 bases from J, with 7 bases in between. The CDR3 runs 14 residues. The DNA of the CDR3 is TGTGCCAGCAGCCAAGTAGTTACCACAGATACGCAGTATTTT. Its translation: CASSQVVTTDTQYF.

CDR3 bases: TGTGCCAGCAGTTTAGCGCGACAGGGGACCTATGGCTACACCTTC. Encoded protein: CASSLARQGTYGYTF. V is TRBV27 and J is TRBJ1-2, with TRBD1 identical over 8 bases. The junction had 6 bases not matched to a gene; V was cut back by 2 bases and J by 4 bases. Germline loops: CDR1 MNHEY, CDR2 SMNVEV (reference sequence). The CDR3 has 15 amino acids.

The genes are TRBV6-2 or TRBV6-3 and TRBJ1-5; 8 nucleotides match TRBD1. The CDR3 extends over 16 amino acids. V was clipped by 4 bases and J by 7 bases; unmatched bases: 12. Germline lookup yields CDR1 MNHEY and CDR2 SVGEGT. DNA for the CDR3: TGTGCCAGCAGTTCGGTCCGCCAGGGGGCTATCCAGCCCCAGCATTTT. Translating it yields CASSSVRQGAIQPQHF.

The chain has TRBV7-3 and TRBJ2-2; perhaps TRBD2 as D (5 bases). This CDR3 has 13 residues. From germline, CDR1 is SGHTA and CDR2 FQGTGA. Trimming left V 2 bases short and J 6 bases short, with 7 bases between. The CDR3 DNA reads as TGTGCCAGCAGCTTAGCGGGCCCCGGGGAGCTGTTTTTT. It translates to CASSLAGPGELFF. The entire variable domain, with the rest obtained from reference TRBV7-3 and TRBJ2-2, is as follows: GAGVSQTPSNKVTEKGKYVELRCDPISGHTALYWYRQSLGQGPEFLIYFQGTGAADDSGLPNDRFFAVRPEGSVSTLKIQRTERGDSAVYLCASSLAGPGELFFGEGSRLTVL.

This sequence joins TRBV28 and TRBJ2-7, with D possibly being TRBD1 (6 bases). This CDR3 comprises 12 residues. The germline V and J ends were trimmed by 2 bases and 4 bases, with 6 bases remaining between them. The V gene's germline CDR1 is MDHEN and CDR2 SYDVKM. The CDR3 nucleotides are TGTGCCAGCAGTTTAGGACAGTACGAGCAGTACTTC. Translating it yields CASSLGQYEQYF. Combining the CDR3 with reference TRBV28 and TRBJ2-7 gives the whole variable domain DVKVTQSSRYLVKRTGEKVFLECVQDMDHENMFWYRQDPGLGLRLIYFSYDVKMKEKGDIPEGYSVSREKKERFSLILESASTNQTSMYLCASSLGQYEQYFGPGTRLTVT.

This clone is a singleton in its sample. The CDR3 DNA reads as TGTGCCAGCACCCTGACACGAGCTGAAGCTTTCTTT. Translated: CASTLTRAEAFF. V usage is TRBV6-5 and J usage is TRBJ1-1; no firm D call. The CDR3 covers 12 residues. CDR1 is MNHEY and CDR2 is SVGAGI in the germline V gene. V lost 7 bases and J lost 6, with 12 bases in between.

Here the CDR3 DNA reads TGTGCCAGCAGTGAAGAAAGCGCAGGGGGCAACACTGAAGCTTTCTTT. It specifies CASSEESAGGNTEAFF. This chain links TRBV6-1 with TRBJ1-1; 8 bases align to TRBD1. Germline-derived CDR1 and CDR2 are MNHNS and SASEGT. CDR3 length: 16 amino acids. V trimming: 1 base; J trimming: 2 bases; junction bases outside the gene matches: 6.

The chain carries TRBV3-1 (or the pseudogene TRBV3-2) and TRBJ1-6, with D unresolved. V was clipped by 4 bases and J by 7 bases, with 11 bases between them. The CDR3 loop spans 14 amino acids. The germline gives CDR1 LGHDT, CDR2 YNNKEL (reference sequence). In nucleotides, the CDR3 is TGTGCCAGCAGCCCCCCGACCGGGAATTCACCCCTCCACTTT. Encoded protein: CASSPPTGNSPLHF.